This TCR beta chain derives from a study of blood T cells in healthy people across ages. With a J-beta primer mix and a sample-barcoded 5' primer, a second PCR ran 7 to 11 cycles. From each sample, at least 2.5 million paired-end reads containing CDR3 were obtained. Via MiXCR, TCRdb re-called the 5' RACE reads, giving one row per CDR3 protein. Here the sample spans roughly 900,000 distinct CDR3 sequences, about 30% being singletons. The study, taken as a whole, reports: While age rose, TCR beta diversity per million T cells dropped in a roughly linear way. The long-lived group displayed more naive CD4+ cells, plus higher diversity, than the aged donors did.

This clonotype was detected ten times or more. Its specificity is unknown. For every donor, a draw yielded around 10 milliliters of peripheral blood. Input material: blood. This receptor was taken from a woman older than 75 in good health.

The CDR3 DNA follows: TGTGCCACCAGAGGTCCGGGACCAGACAGGGAGACCCAGTACTTC. It specifies CATRGPGPDRETQYF. The V and J genes are TRBV24-1 and TRBJ2-5; possibly TRBD1 for D (6 bases). V gave up 7 bases and J gave up 5 bases, with 19 bases separating them. The CDR3 extends over 15 amino acids. CDR1 and CDR2 (germline): KGHDR, SFDVKD.